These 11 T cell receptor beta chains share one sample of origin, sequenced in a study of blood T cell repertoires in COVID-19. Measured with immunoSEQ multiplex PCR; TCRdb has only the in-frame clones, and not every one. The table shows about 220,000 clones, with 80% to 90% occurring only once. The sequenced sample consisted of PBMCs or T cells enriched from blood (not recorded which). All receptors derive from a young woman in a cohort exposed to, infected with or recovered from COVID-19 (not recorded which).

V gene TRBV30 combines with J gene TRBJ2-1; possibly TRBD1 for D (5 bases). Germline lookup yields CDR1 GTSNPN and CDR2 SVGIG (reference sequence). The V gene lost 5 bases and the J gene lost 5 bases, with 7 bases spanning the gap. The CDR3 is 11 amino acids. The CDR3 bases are TGTGCCTGGGACAGTCACAATGAGCAGTTCTTC. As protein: CAWDSHNEQFF.

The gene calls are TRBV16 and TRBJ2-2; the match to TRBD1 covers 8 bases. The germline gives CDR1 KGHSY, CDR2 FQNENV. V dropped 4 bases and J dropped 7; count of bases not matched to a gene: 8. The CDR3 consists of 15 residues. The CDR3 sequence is CASSPRTGFGGELFF. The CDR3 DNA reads TGTGCCAGCAGCCCCCGGACAGGGTTCGGCGGGGAGCTGTTTTTT.

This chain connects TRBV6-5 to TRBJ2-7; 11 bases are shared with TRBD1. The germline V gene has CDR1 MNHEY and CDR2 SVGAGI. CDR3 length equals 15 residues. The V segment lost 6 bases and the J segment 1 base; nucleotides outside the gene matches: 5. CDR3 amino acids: CASRSRDRGSYEQYF. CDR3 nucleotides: TGTGCCAGCAGGAGTCGGGACAGGGGGTCCTACGAGCAGTACTTC.

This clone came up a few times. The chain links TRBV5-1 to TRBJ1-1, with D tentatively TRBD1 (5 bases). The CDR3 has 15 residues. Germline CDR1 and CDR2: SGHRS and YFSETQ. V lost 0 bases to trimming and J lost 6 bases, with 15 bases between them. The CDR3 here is CASSLAGREDAEAFF. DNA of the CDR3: TGCGCCAGCAGCTTGGCAGGCAGGGAAGACGCTGAAGCTTTCTTT.

In nucleotides, the CDR3 is TGTGCCAGCAGTTTAAATCAGGGAGGAGGTCTTGGTGAAAAACTGTTTTTT. Protein sequence: CASSLNQGGGLGEKLFF. The chain combines TRBV28 with TRBJ1-4, with TRBD1 as a possible D gene (5 bases). Germline assignment: CDR1 MDHEN and CDR2 SYDVKM. The CDR3 spans 17 residues. Trimming cost V 2 bases and J 7 bases, with 20 bases left between them.

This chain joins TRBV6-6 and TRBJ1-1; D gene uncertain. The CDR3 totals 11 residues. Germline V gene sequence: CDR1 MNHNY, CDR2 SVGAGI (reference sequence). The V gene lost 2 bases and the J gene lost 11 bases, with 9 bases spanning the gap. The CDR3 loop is CASSYASEAFF. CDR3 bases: TGTGCCAGCAGTTACGCAAGTGAGGCTTTCTTT.

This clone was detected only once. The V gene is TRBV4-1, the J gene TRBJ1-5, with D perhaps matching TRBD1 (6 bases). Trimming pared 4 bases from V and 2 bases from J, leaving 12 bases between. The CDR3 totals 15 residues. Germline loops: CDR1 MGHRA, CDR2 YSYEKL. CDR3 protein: CASSPQGLGNQPQHF. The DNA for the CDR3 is TGCGCCAGCAGCCCACAGGGTTTAGGCAATCAGCCCCAGCATTTT.

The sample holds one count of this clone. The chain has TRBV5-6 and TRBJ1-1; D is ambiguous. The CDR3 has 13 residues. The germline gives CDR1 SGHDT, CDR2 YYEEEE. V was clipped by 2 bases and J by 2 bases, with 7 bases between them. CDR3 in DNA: TGTGCCAGCAGCTTAGGCGGAAACACTGAAGCTTTCTTT. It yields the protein CASSLGGNTEAFF.

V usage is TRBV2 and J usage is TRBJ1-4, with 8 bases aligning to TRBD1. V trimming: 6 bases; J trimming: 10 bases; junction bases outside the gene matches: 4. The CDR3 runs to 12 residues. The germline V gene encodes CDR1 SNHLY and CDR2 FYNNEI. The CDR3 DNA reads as TGTGCCAGCAGGGACAGGGACGGAAAACTGTTTTTT. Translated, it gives CASRDRDGKLFF.

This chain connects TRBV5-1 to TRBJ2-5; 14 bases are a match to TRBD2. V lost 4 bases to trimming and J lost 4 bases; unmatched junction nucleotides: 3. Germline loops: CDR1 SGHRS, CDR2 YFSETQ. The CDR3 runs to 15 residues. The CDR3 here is CASSAGLAGGETQYF. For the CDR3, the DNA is TGCGCCAGCAGCGCTGGACTAGCGGGGGGAGAGACCCAGTACTTC.

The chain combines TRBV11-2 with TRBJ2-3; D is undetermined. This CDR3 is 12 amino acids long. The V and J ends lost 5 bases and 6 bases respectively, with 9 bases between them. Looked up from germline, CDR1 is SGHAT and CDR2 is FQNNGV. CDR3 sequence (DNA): TGTGCCAGCAGCCCGGTCGGGGATACGCAGTATTTT. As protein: CASSPVGDTQYF.